There are many counts of the clone carrying this TCR beta chain. Its specificity is unknown. This record belongs to a study of T-cell reconstitution after alpha-beta-depleted transplantation in children. Findings and caveats of the study: In some patients, recipient T cells and intrathymic progenitors surviving conditioning explained high day-60 diversity.

Preparation of the TCRbeta library involved a method that used unique molecular identifiers. TCRdb independently ran MiXCR on the PCR reads; one entry per CDR3 protein. Among 500,000 or so distinct CDR3 sequences listed, about an eighth were seen once. The CDR3 spans 13 residues. Between the trimmed V and J ends, which lost 6 bases and 6 bases, there was a span of 14 bases. Looked up from germline, CDR1 is MDHEN and CDR2 is SYDVKM. The chain links TRBV28 to TRBJ1-1; no firm D call. The sequences come from PBMCs, mostly from graft donor cells, collected 180 days after TCRalphabeta/CD19-depleted stem cell transplant. The TCR sequence derives from a female patient aged 2-9 years who had a stem cell transplant for aplastic anemia, so the T cells may come from the graft donor. CDR3: CASRSPVLAEAFF. CDR3 in DNA: TGTGCCAGCAGATCTCCAGTTTTAGCTGAAGCTTTCTTT.